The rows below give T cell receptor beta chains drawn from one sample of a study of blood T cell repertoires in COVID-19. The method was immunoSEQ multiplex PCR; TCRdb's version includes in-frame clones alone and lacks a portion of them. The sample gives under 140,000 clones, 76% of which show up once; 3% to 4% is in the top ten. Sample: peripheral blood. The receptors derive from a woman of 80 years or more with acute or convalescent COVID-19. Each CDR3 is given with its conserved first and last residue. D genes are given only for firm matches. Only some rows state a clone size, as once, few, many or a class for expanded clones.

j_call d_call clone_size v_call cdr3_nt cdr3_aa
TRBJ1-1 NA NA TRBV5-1 TGCGCCAGCAGCTTGGCGGGGGAGGGGGGCACTGAAGCTTTCTTT CASSLAGEGGTEAFF
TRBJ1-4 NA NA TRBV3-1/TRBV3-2 TGTGCCAGCAGCCAAGAGGGGAGGGTATCTGAAAAACTGTTTTTT CASSQEGRVSEKLFF
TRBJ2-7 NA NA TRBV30 TGTGCCTGGAGTCAAGCTAGCCAGTTCTCCTACGAGCAGTACTTC CAWSQASQFSYEQYF
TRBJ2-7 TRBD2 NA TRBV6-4 TGTGCCAGCAGTCGTTTCAGCGGGACCAACTACGAGCAGTACTTC CASSRFSGTNYEQYF
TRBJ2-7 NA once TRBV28 TGTGCCAGCCAGACAGTCTACGAGCAGTACTTC CASQTVYEQYF
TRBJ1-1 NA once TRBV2 TGTGCCAGCACGCAAACAGGGTCGGGGGGAGCTTTCTTT CASTQTGSGGAFF
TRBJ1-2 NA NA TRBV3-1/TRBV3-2 TGTGCCAGCAGCCAATTCTCGACACCGTATTATGGCTACACCTTC CASSQFSTPYYGYTF
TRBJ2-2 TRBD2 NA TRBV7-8 TGTGCCAGCAGCTCCTACACGCCTCTAGCGGGGGACACCGGGGAGCTGTTTTTT CASSSYTPLAGDTGELFF
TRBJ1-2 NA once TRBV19 TGTGCCAGTAGTATAGATCGCGGGACTAACTATGGCTACACCTTC CASSIDRGTNYGYTF
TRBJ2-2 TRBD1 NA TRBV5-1 TGCGCCAGCAGCCGACAGACAGGGGGCAACGCCGGGGAGCTGTTTTTT CASSRQTGGNAGELFF
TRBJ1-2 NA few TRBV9 TGTGCCAGCAGCGTATCGGCAGGGTATCTTTCTGGCTACACCTTC CASSVSAGYLSGYTF
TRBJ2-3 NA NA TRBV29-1 TGCAGCGTTGATGATCAGGGGCGCACAGATACGCAGTATTTT CSVDDQGRTDTQYF
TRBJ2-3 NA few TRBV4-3 TGCGCCAGCAGCCTATCGGGATTCGGGACAGATACGCAGTATTTT CASSLSGFGTDTQYF
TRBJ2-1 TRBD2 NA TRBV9 TGTGCCAGCAGCGGCGTGGGCGGGGGGTACAATGAGCAGTTCTTC CASSGVGGGYNEQFF
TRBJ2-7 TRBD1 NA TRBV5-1 TGCGCCAGCAATAAAAATCCGGGACAGGTGACCTACGAGCAGTACTTC CASNKNPGQVTYEQYF
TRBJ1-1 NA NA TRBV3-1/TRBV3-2 TGTGCCAGCAGCCAACAGGTACCGAACACTGAAGCTTTCTTT CASSQQVPNTEAFF
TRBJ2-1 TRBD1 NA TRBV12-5 TGTGCTAGTGGTCGCGACAGGGGTAGGACCGATGATACGGATGAGCAGTTCTTC CASGRDRGRTDDTDEQFF
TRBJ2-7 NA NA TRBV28 TGTGCCAGCAGTATAGGGGACGGGAGCTCCTACGAGCAGTACTTC CASSIGDGSSYEQYF